Below are 13 T cell receptor beta chains sequenced from a single sample in a study of T-cell reconstitution after alpha-beta-depleted transplantation in children. The TCRbeta library incorporated unique molecular identifiers. TCRdb reprocessed the PCR reads with MiXCR, giving one entry per CDR3 protein. The sample has 250,000 to 300,000 distinct CDR3 sequences, almost 10% seen once. Material: PBMCs from the stem cell graft donor, obtained from the stem cell graft. Receptors originate from a human donor who donated a stem cell graft to a child with SCID.

This clonotype was counted only a few times. The junction departs from germline at one end; a sequencing error may be responsible. The chain uses TRBV7-7 and TRBJ2-7, with a possible D match to TRBD2 (5 bases). Per germline, CDR1 SSHAT and CDR2 FNYEAQ (reference sequence). The CDR3 has 15 amino acids. The CDR3 sequence is CASSLVMGSSYEQYF. DNA for the CDR3: TGTGCTAGCAGCTTAGTTATGGGGAGCTCCTACGAGCAGTACTTC. Full variable domain (outside the CDR3, taken from reference TRBV7-7 and TRBJ2-7): GAGVSQSPRYKVTKRGQDVTLRCDPISSHATLYWYQQALGQGPEFLTYFNYEAQPDKSGLPSDRFSAERPEGSISTLTIQRTEQRDSAMYRCASSLVMGSSYEQYFGPGTRLTVT.

This chain connects TRBV2 to TRBJ2-5; 7 positions agree with TRBD1. The CDR3 is 12 amino acids. Losses at the gene ends were 6 bases for V and 5 bases for J; bases not matched to a gene: 3. Germline V gene data show CDR1 as SNHLY and CDR2 as FYNNEI. The DNA for the CDR3 is TGTGCCAGCAGGGACAGGAGGGAGACCCAGTACTTC. This gives the protein CASRDRRETQYF.

The J gene is TRBJ1-4, the V gene TRBV19; possibly TRBD1 for D (6 bases). CDR1 is LNHDA and CDR2 is SQIVND in the germline V gene (reference sequence). V lost 0 bases, J lost 0 bases, and 20 bases lay in between. There are 20 residues in the CDR3. CDR3 bases: TGTGCCAGTAGTATAGATGGCAGGGGTTTTCGTGCGGCAACTAATGAAAAACTGTTTTTT. Translated: CASSIDGRGFRAATNEKLFF.

The rearrangement joins TRBV9 to TRBJ2-7; D tentatively fits TRBD1 or TRBD2 (7 bases each). The CDR3 is 15 residues long. Germline V gene sequence: CDR1 SGDLS, CDR2 YYNGEE. V lost 4 bases and J 5 bases, leaving 19 bases between the germline ends. As DNA, the CDR3 is TGTGCCAGCAGCCCTCGACAGGGAGGGGGTGACGAGCAGTACTTC. Translating it yields CASSPRQGGGDEQYF.

The table lists this clonotype with a few counts. The chain uses TRBV25-1 and TRBJ1-1; D unresolved. CDR3 size: 13 residues. The germline CDR1 and CDR2 sequences are MGHDK and SYGVNS. The germline V and J ends were trimmed by 6 bases and 3 bases, with 11 bases remaining between them. The CDR3 loop reads CASSISVYTEAFF. Written as DNA, the CDR3 is TGTGCCAGCAGCATCAGTGTTTACACTGAAGCTTTCTTT.

In its sample, this clonotype was seen a few times. The chain is built from TRBV11-2 and TRBJ2-3; 16 nucleotides align to TRBD2. The CDR3 has 17 residues. The V segment lost 5 bases and the J segment 5 bases; nucleotides outside the gene matches: 7. Germline V gene sequence: CDR1 SGHAT, CDR2 FQNNGV. CDR3 amino acids: CASSPGTSGGARDTQYF. The CDR3 bases are TGTGCCAGCAGCCCCGGGACTAGCGGGGGGGCGAGAGATACGCAGTATTTT.

This clonotype occurred a few times. The genes are TRBV5-6 and TRBJ1-1, with D tentatively TRBD1 (5 bases). This CDR3 contains 14 residues. Germline assignment: CDR1 SGHDT and CDR2 YYEEEE. Trimming pared 4 bases from V and 0 bases from J, leaving 10 bases between. CDR3 residues: CASSRGVMNTEAFF. For the CDR3, the DNA is TGTGCCAGCAGCAGAGGGGTAATGAACACTGAAGCTTTCTTT.

V gene TRBV9 combines with J gene TRBJ1-6; possibly TRBD1 for D (5 bases). The V gene's germline CDR1 is SGDLS and CDR2 YYNGEE. The V end lost 6 bases, the J end lost 6 bases, and 16 bases lay between the germline ends. CDR3 length equals 15 residues. CDR3 region: CASTQGVGSNSPLHF. The DNA for the CDR3 is TGTGCCAGCACCCAGGGAGTCGGTAGTAATTCACCCCTCCACTTT. Filled out from reference TRBV9 and TRBJ1-6, the complete variable domain reads DSGVTQTPKHLITATGQRVTLRCSPRSGDLSVYWYQQSLDQGLQFLIQYYNGEERAKGNILERFSAQQFPDLHSELNLSSLELGDSALYFCASTQGVGSNSPLHFGNGTRLTVT.

The gene calls are TRBV15 and TRBJ2-1; possibly TRBD1 or TRBD2 for D (5 bases each). The CDR3 has 19 amino acids. V lost 0 bases and J lost 0, with 18 bases in between. Germline CDR1 LNHNV, CDR2 YYDKDF (reference sequence). CDR3 protein: CATSRDLASGQISYNEQFF. The CDR3 DNA reads as TGTGCCACCAGCAGAGATTTGGCAAGCGGACAAATCTCCTACAATGAGCAGTTCTTC.

The V gene is TRBV18, the J gene TRBJ1-2, with 11 bases that match TRBD1. CDR3 size: 14 residues. Germline V CDR1 and CDR2: KGHSH, LQKENI. Losses at the gene ends were 6 bases for V and 5 bases for J; bases not matched to a gene: 5. CDR3 protein: CASSEDRGQYGYTF. The CDR3 DNA reads TGTGCCAGCTCCGAGGACAGGGGGCAGTATGGCTACACCTTC. Full variable domain (missing parts from reference TRBV18 and TRBJ1-2): NAGVMQNPRHLVRRRGQEARLRCSPMKGHSHVYWYRQLPEEGLKFMVYLQKENIIDESGMPKERFSAEFPKEGPSILRIQQVVRGDSAAYFCASSEDRGQYGYTFGSGTRLTVV.

The CDR3 region is CSAYGTANYGYTF. CDR3 DNA: TGCAGCGCTTATGGGACAGCTAACTATGGCTACACCTTC. This sequence joins TRBV29-1 and TRBJ1-2, with 7 positions matching TRBD1. Germline CDR1 reads SQVTM; CDR2 reads ANQGSEA. Unmatched junction bases numbered 5, after V lost 7 bases and J lost 0 bases. The CDR3 sequence is 13 residues long.

The chain combines TRBV12-3 or TRBV12-4 with TRBJ1-2, with 7 bases identical to TRBD1. CDR3 length: 13 residues. J was trimmed by 8 bases and V by 0 bases; bases with no gene match: 3. The CDR3 nucleotides are TGTGCCAGCAGTTTAGCGACAGGGACAGGCTACACCTTC. Protein: CASSLATGTGYTF.

This sequence joins TRBV5-5 and TRBJ2-5; D might be TRBD2 (5 bases). Germline CDR1 and CDR2: SGHKS and YYEKEE (reference sequence). The CDR3 sequence is 13 residues long. V lost 1 base, J lost 3 bases, and 7 bases lay in between. The chain's CDR3 is CASSLQAEETQYF. Here the CDR3 DNA reads TGTGCCAGCAGCTTGCAAGCGGAAGAGACCCAGTACTTC. Filled out from reference TRBV5-5 and TRBJ2-5, the complete variable domain reads DAGVTQSPTHLIKTRGQQVTLRCSPISGHKSVSWYQQVLGQGPQFIFQYYEKEERGRGNFPDRFSARQFPNYSSELNVNALLLGDSALYLCASSLQAEETQYFGPGTRLLVL.